Listed below are T cell receptor beta chains from one sample, sequenced in a study of CD8 T cells in Susac syndrome. TCRdb re-called the immunoSEQ multiplex PCR reads with MiXCR, one entry per CDR3 protein. This table holds about 140,000 distinct CDR3 sequences, 90% to 95% found once. Sequenced material: CD4+ T cells from PBMCs. The receptors originated from a human donor with multiple sclerosis. The CDR3 runs from the conserved cysteine through the conserved F or W. Each record gives: CDR3 protein, CDR3 DNA, clone size, V gene, J gene, D gene. A D gene is named only where the DNA matches it firmly. A clone size is listed for some rows: how often the clone was seen (once, few, many), or a class if it is expanded.

CATSEGGRAGVETQYF	TGTGCCACCAGTGAAGGGGGTAGAGCGGGAGTAGAGACCCAGTACTTC	once	TRBV24-1	TRBJ2-5	TRBD2
CASSRASGRTNEQFF	TGTGCCAGCAGCCGCGCTAGCGGGAGGACTAATGAGCAGTTCTTC	once	TRBV7-2	TRBJ2-1	TRBD2
CASSLGAGNTEAFF	TGCGCCAGCAGCTTGGGTGCAGGGAACACTGAAGCTTTCTTT	once	TRBV5-1	TRBJ1-1	NA
CASSRAAGRAGYTF	TGTGCCAGCAGCCGGGCGGCGGGCCGGGCTGGCTACACCTTC	NA	TRBV11-2	TRBJ1-2	NA
CSARGLQGVNTEAFF	TGCAGTGCTAGGGGCCTACAGGGGGTGAACACTGAAGCTTTCTTT	NA	TRBV20-1	TRBJ1-1	TRBD1
CASSRDPGHSYGYTF	TGTGCCAGCAGCCGCGATCCGGGACATTCCTATGGCTACACCTTC	NA	TRBV14	TRBJ1-2	NA
CASSLATGTGAYEQYF	TGTGCCAGCAGCTTAGCGACCGGGACAGGGGCCTACGAGCAGTACTTC	NA	TRBV7-9	TRBJ2-7	TRBD1
CASGGASGSGADTQYF	TGTGCCAGCGGGGGGGCTAGCGGGAGTGGGGCAGATACGCAGTATTTT	NA	TRBV9	TRBJ2-3	TRBD2
CASSQGDTQYF	TGTGCCAGTAGTCAGGGAGATACGCAGTATTTT	NA	TRBV19	TRBJ2-3	NA
CASSYRTGGPYEQFF	TGTGCCAGCAGTTATAGAACGGGAGGGCCCTATGAGCAGTTCTTC	NA	TRBV6-2/TRBV6-3	TRBJ2-1	TRBD2
CASSALVADTQYF	TGTGCCAGCAGCGCCTTAGTTGCAGATACGCAGTATTTT	NA	TRBV9	TRBJ2-3	NA
CASRPGTGNTGELFF	TGTGCCAGCAGGCCCGGGACAGGAAACACCGGGGAGCTGTTTTTT	NA	TRBV6-6	TRBJ2-2	TRBD1
CASSLGWTGDEQYF	TGTGCCAGCAGCTTAGGTTGGACAGGGGACGAGCAGTACTTC	NA	TRBV7-9	TRBJ2-7	TRBD1
CASSYSMPGALHF	TGTGCCAGCAGTTACTCGATGCCGGGGGCCCTCCACTTT	NA	TRBV6-6	TRBJ1-6	NA
CASSQDIIGYGYTF	TGTGCCAGCAGCCAAGACATAATTGGGTATGGCTACACCTTC	NA	TRBV3-1	TRBJ1-2	NA
CSARDGGQGTFF	TGCAGTGCTAGAGATGGGGGACAGGGTACGTTCTTC	NA	TRBV20-1	TRBJ2-1	TRBD1
CSVAFGGMSQETQYF	TGCAGCGTTGCCTTCGGCGGGATGTCTCAAGAGACCCAGTACTTC	NA	TRBV29-1	TRBJ2-5	NA
CSARATGGQLQQYF	TGCAGTGCTAGAGCAACGGGGGGGCAATTGCAGCAGTACTTC	NA	TRBV20-1	TRBJ2-7	TRBD2
CASSLGRTGSYGYTF	TGCGCCAGCAGCTTGGGGAGGACAGGATCCTATGGCTACACCTTC	NA	TRBV5-1	TRBJ1-2	TRBD1
CASSSGTNTQYF	TGTGCCAGCAGCTCCGGGACAAATACGCAGTATTTT	NA	TRBV11-2	TRBJ2-3	NA
CSASKVPEAFF	TGCAGTGCTTCGAAGGTCCCAGAAGCTTTCTTT	NA	TRBV20-1	TRBJ1-1	NA
CASSLGQGAPMDGYTF	TGTGCCAGCAGCCTCGGACAGGGGGCCCCGATGGATGGCTACACCTTC	NA	TRBV14	TRBJ1-2	TRBD1
CSARREGPLGTQYF	TGCAGTGCTAGGCGGGAGGGCCCCTTGGGGACCCAGTACTTC	NA	TRBV20-1	TRBJ2-5	TRBD2
CSGSTDTQYF	TGCAGCGGGAGCACAGATACGCAGTATTTT	NA	TRBV29-1	TRBJ2-3	NA
CASSLAGGSWGYTF	TGTGCCAGCAGTTTAGCAGGGGGCTCCTGGGGCTACACCTTC	NA	TRBV28	TRBJ1-2	TRBD1
CASSRLGQGSEQYF	TGTGCCAGCAGCCGACTGGGACAGGGGAGTGAGCAGTACTTC	once	TRBV14	TRBJ2-7	TRBD1
CASSLAGSGRAAYEQYF	TGTGCCAGCAGTTTAGCCGGGAGCGGGAGGGCCGCTTACGAGCAGTACTTC	NA	TRBV28	TRBJ2-7	TRBD2
CATSRQEVWQVVQETQYF	TGTGCCACCAGCAGACAGGAAGTGTGGCAGGTAGTACAAGAGACCCAGTACTTC	NA	TRBV15	TRBJ2-5	NA
CAWRVQETQYF	TGTGCCTGGAGGGTTCAAGAGACCCAGTACTTC	NA	TRBV30	TRBJ2-5	NA
CATSSGGFSGANVLTF	TGTGCCACCAGTTCTGGCGGTTTTTCTGGGGCCAACGTCCTGACTTTC	NA	TRBV24-1	TRBJ2-6	NA
CSARVASGSYEQYF	TGCAGTGCTAGAGTGGCTAGCGGCTCCTACGAGCAGTACTTC	NA	TRBV20-1	TRBJ2-7	TRBD2
CASSRNRDRGLDPKQFF	TGCGCCAGCAGCAGGAACCGGGACAGGGGGCTTGACCCCAAGCAGTTCTTC	NA	TRBV5-1	TRBJ2-1	TRBD1
CAWSPKEAGTGELFF	TGTGCCTGGAGTCCTAAGGAGGCGGGCACCGGGGAGCTGTTTTTT	NA	TRBV30	TRBJ2-2	NA
CASSSGSQTKTQYF	TGTGCCAGTAGTAGCGGGTCACAGACGAAGACCCAGTACTTC	NA	TRBV19	TRBJ2-5	NA
CASRGQGAVGPQHF	TGTGCCAGCAGGGGACAGGGGGCGGTGGGGCCCCAGCATTTT	NA	TRBV6-1	TRBJ1-5	TRBD1
CSASTQGYEQYF	TGCAGCGCCAGTACACAGGGCTACGAGCAGTACTTC	NA	TRBV29-1	TRBJ2-7	NA
CSGSVGQGGYGYTF	TGCAGCGGGAGTGTGGGACAGGGTGGCTATGGCTACACCTTC	NA	TRBV20-1	TRBJ1-2	TRBD1
CASSLRGLNQETQYF	TGTGCCAGCAGCTTAAGAGGTTTGAATCAAGAGACCCAGTACTTC	NA	TRBV7-3	TRBJ2-5	NA
CSARASPGYEQYF	TGCAGTGCTAGAGCCTCCCCCGGGTACGAGCAGTACTTC	NA	TRBV20-1	TRBJ2-7	NA
CSVGGGPSYEQYF	TGCAGTGTGGGGGGGGGCCCGTCCTACGAGCAGTACTTC	NA	TRBV20-1	TRBJ2-7	NA
CASSTRTGAQETQYF	TGTGCCAGCAGCACACGCACGGGGGCCCAAGAGACCCAGTACTTC	NA	TRBV5-4	TRBJ2-5	NA
CAWSVGGGADTQYF	TGTGCCTGGAGTGTCGGCGGGGGGGCGGATACGCAGTATTTT	NA	TRBV30	TRBJ2-3	TRBD2
CAWRRGTSGYNEQFF	TGTGCCTGGCGCCGAGGGACTAGCGGGTACAATGAGCAGTTCTTC	NA	TRBV30	TRBJ2-1	TRBD2
CASSTSSGANVLTF	TGTGCCAGCAGTACGAGCTCTGGGGCCAACGTCCTGACTTTC	few	TRBV6-2/TRBV6-3	TRBJ2-6	NA
CASSGTTYEQYF	TGTGCCAGCAGTGGGACCACCTACGAGCAGTACTTC	NA	TRBV2	TRBJ2-7	NA
CSVRGGQETQYF	TGCAGCGTTAGGGGGGGGCAAGAGACCCAGTACTTC	NA	TRBV29-1	TRBJ2-5	NA
CAWSRGKETQYF	TGTGCCTGGAGTCGCGGCAAAGAGACCCAGTACTTC	NA	TRBV30	TRBJ2-5	NA
CASSYDGGAWRELFF	TGTGCCAGCAGTTACGACGGGGGAGCTTGGCGGGAGCTGTTTTTT	NA	TRBV6-2/TRBV6-3	TRBJ2-2	NA
CASSLTGGLAAQYF	TGTGCCAGCAGCTTAACGGGGGGACTAGCGGCCCAGTACTTC	NA	TRBV7-3	TRBJ2-5	TRBD2
CASSYREYGYTF	TGTGCCAGTAGCTACCGGGAGTATGGCTACACCTTC	NA	TRBV19	TRBJ1-2	NA
CSAGSQGIDTQYF	TGCAGTGCTGGTTCCCAGGGGATAGATACGCAGTATTTT	once	TRBV20-1	TRBJ2-3	NA
CSVQPGSNQPQHF	TGCAGCGTCCAACCGGGAAGCAATCAGCCCCAGCATTTT	once	TRBV29-1	TRBJ1-5	NA
CASSGSPAYEQYF	TGTGCCAGCAGCGGATCCCCCGCTTACGAGCAGTACTTC	NA	TRBV9	TRBJ2-7	NA
CASTLAIGGRTDTQYF	TGTGCCAGCACGCTCGCGATCGGGGGCCGCACAGATACGCAGTATTTT	NA	TRBV9	TRBJ2-3	NA
CSARVLGAGGIRVAFF	TGCAGTGCTAGAGTCTTAGGTGCAGGGGGCATCCGGGTTGCTTTCTTT	NA	TRBV20-1	TRBJ1-1	TRBD1
CASSYSGLQGRYTF	TGTGCCAGCAGTTACTCGGGTCTACAGGGTCGCTACACCTTC	NA	TRBV6-5	TRBJ1-2	NA
CSAKSLGRRGNGYTF	TGCAGTGCTAAATCCTTAGGCAGGCGAGGGAATGGCTACACCTTC	NA	TRBV20-1	TRBJ1-2	NA